The rows below give T cell receptor beta chains drawn from one sample of a study of blood T cell repertoires in COVID-19. The method was immunoSEQ multiplex PCR; TCRdb's version includes in-frame clones alone and lacks a portion of them. Of fewer than 250,000 clones detected, around four fifths appear once; the ten largest clones hold roughly 6.4%. Sequencing was carried out using peripheral blood. The receptor source for this set is a woman aged 55-75 years with active or convalescent COVID-19. The CDR3 runs from the conserved cysteine through the conserved F or W. D genes are given only for firm matches. Expanded clones are given a class, and other clones once, few, many or no size at all.

TRBJ2-5 | 10 | TRBV6-5 | . | . | CASSAAREYF | TGTGCCAGCAGCGCTGCCCGCGAGTACTTC
TRBJ2-5 | 14 | TRBV11-2 | . | . | CASSARTTQETQYF | TGTGCCAGCAGCGCTAGGACTACACAAGAGACCCAGTACTTC
TRBJ1-1 | 13 | TRBV27 | . | . | CASSPRARTEAFF | TGTGCCAGCAGTCCCAGGGCTAGGACTGAAGCTTTCTTT
TRBJ1-1 | 15 | TRBV11-3 | TRBD1 | . | CASSLDPGGRAEAFF | TGTGCCAGCAGCTTAGATCCAGGGGGAAGAGCTGAAGCTTTCTTT
TRBJ1-6 | 15 | TRBV7-2 | TRBD1 | once | CASSSPGQMNSPLHF | TGTGCCAGCAGCTCACCGGGACAGATGAATTCACCCCTCCACTTT
TRBJ1-2 | 15 | TRBV19 | TRBD1 | . | CASSILGQARDGYTF | TGTGCCAGTAGTATCTTGGGACAGGCGCGCGATGGCTACACCTTC
TRBJ2-3 | 15 | TRBV6-2/TRBV6-3 | . | . | CASSYGGTITDTQYF | TGTGCCAGCAGTTATGGAGGGACGATCACAGATACGCAGTATTTT
TRBJ1-2 | 11 | TRBV6-5 | . | . | CASKRDYGYTF | TGTGCCAGCAAGCGGGACTATGGCTACACCTTC
TRBJ2-1 | 15 | TRBV5-4 | . | . | CASSLGGLDNNEQFF | TGTGCCAGCAGCTTGGGGGGACTGGATAACAATGAGCAGTTCTTC
TRBJ1-2 | 12 | TRBV3-1/TRBV3-2 | . | . | CASSQQGYGYTF | TGTGCCAGCAGCCAACAGGGCTATGGCTACACCTTC
TRBJ2-1 | 16 | TRBV4-1 | . | once | CASSQEPGGLLNEQFF | TGCGCCAGCAGCCAAGAGCCCGGGGGGCTACTCAATGAGCAGTTCTTC
TRBJ1-4 | 15 | TRBV11-2 | . | . | CASSLVGGFGEKLFF | TGTGCCAGCAGCTTAGTAGGCGGGTTCGGTGAAAAACTGTTTTTT
TRBJ2-4 | 13 | TRBV11-2 | TRBD2 | . | CASSSGLSNIQYF | TGTGCCAGCAGCTCGGGACTATCCAACATTCAGTACTTC
TRBJ2-7 | 13 | TRBV30 | . | . | CAWSGLGPSEQYF | TGTGCCTGGAGTGGACTAGGGCCCAGCGAGCAGTACTTC
TRBJ1-5 | 15 | TRBV19 | . | . | CASSIRVSNGQPQHF | TGTGCCAGTAGTATACGGGTGTCGAATGGTCAGCCCCAGCATTTT
TRBJ1-1 | 13 | TRBV19 | TRBD1 | . | CASTTTGGTEAFF | TGTGCCAGTACTACGACAGGGGGCACTGAAGCTTTCTTT